This T cell receptor beta chain comes out of a study of beta chain features in type 1 diabetes. Germline values: CDR1 SGHTA, CDR2 FQGNSA. Trimming shortened V by 4 bases and J by 5 bases, and 9 bases separated the two germline ends. This CDR3 contains 13 residues. All of the isolated RNA was reverse transcribed, so expressed TCRB transcripts were sequenced. The protocol was immunoSEQ multiplex PCR, while the TCRdb copy is restricted to in-frame clones and leaves out a portion. The table includes 970,000 or so clones, roughly 15% detected once. Regarding the study as a whole: High-TCR-expressing cells could be over-represented by cDNA sequencing. Type 1 diabetes patients showed a moderate but significant shortening of TCRB CDR3s in all four CD4+ subsets.

To note about this clone: Its antigen remains unknown.

The rearrangement uses TRBV7-2 and TRBJ2-4; D is perhaps TRBD1 (6 bases). Sequenced material: naive CD4+ T cells from blood. This TCR was recovered from a woman between 18 and 29 years old in good health. CDR3 residues: CASSSNRENIQYF. CDR3 coding DNA: TGTGCCAGCAGCTCAAACAGGGAAAACATTCAGTACTTC.